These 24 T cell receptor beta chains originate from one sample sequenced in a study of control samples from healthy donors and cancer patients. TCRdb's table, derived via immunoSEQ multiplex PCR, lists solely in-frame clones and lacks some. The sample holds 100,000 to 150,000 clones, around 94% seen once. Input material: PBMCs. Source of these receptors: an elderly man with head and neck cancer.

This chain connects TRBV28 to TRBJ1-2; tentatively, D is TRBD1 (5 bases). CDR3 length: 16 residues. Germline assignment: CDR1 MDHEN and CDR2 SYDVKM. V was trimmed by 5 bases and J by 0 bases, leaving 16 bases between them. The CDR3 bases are TGTGCCAGCAGTGAGTTCAGGGAACCTACTAACTATGGCTACACCTTC. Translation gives CASSEFREPTNYGYTF.

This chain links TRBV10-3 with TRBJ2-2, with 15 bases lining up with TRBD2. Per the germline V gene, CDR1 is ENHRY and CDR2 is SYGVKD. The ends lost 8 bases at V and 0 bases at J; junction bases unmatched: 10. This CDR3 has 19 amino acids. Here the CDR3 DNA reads TGTGCCATCGGACCCTGGACTAGCGGGGGGGCCGCGAACACCGGGGAGCTGTTTTTT. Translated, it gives CAIGPWTSGGAANTGELFF.

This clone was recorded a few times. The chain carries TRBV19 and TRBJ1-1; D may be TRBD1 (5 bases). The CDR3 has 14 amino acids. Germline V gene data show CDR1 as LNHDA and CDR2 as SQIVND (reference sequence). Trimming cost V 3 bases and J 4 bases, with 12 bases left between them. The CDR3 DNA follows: TGTGCCAGTAGTATGAGAGGGGAGGCCACTGAAGCTTTCTTT. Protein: CASSMRGEATEAFF.

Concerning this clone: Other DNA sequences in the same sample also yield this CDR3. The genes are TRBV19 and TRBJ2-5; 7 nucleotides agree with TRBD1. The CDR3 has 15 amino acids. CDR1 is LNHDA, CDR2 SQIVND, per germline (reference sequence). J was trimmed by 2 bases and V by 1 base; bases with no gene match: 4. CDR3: CASSIARDSQETQYF. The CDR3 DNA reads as TGTGCCAGTAGTATAGCCAGGGACAGTCAAGAGACCCAGTACTTC.

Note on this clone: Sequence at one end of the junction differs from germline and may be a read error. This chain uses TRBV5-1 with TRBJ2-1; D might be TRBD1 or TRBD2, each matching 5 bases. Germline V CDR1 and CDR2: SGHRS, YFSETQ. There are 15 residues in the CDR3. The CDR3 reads CASSLGGGSSNEQFF. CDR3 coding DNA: TGCGCCAGCAGCTTGGGGGGCGGGTCCTCCAATGAGCAGTTCTTC.

The CDR3 protein is CASSWGLNTEAFF. The DNA of the CDR3 is TGTGCCAGCAGCTGGGGGTTGAACACTGAAGCTTTCTTT. V usage is TRBV7-8 and J usage is TRBJ1-1; D may be TRBD1 (5 bases). CDR3 length equals 13 residues. The V end was cut by 4 bases, the J end by 0 bases, with 6 bases between. Germline V gene sequence: CDR1 SGHVS, CDR2 FQNEAQ.

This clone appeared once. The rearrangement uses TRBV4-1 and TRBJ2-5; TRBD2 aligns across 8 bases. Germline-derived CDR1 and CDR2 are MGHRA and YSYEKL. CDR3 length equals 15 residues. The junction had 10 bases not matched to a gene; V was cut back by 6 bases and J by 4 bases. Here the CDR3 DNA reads TGCGCCAGCAGACACACCGGGACTAGACTAGAGACCCAGTACTTC. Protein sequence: CASRHTGTRLETQYF.

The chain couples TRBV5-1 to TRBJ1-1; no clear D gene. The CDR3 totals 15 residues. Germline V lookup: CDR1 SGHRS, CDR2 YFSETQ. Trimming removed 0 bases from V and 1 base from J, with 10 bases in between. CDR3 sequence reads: CASSLAGPTNTEAFF. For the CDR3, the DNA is TGCGCCAGCAGCTTGGCAGGACCGACGAACACTGAAGCTTTCTTT.

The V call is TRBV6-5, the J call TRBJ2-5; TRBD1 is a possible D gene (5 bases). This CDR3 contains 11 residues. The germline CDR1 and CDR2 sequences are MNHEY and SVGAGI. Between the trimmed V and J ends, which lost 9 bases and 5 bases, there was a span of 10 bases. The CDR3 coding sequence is TGTGCCAGTTGGGGCAGGGAGACCCAGTACTTC. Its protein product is CASWGRETQYF.

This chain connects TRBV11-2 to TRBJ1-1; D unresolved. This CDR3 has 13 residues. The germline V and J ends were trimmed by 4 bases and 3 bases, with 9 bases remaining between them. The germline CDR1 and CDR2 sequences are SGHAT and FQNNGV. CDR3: CASSSDPDTEAFF. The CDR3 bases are TGTGCCAGCAGCTCCGACCCCGACACTGAAGCTTTCTTT. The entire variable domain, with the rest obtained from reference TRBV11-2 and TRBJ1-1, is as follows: EAGVAQSPRYKIIEKRQSVAFWCNPISGHATLYWYQQILGQGPKLLIQFQNNGVVDDSQLPKDRFSAERLKGVDSTLKIQPAKLEDSAVYLCASSSDPDTEAFFGQGTRLTVV.

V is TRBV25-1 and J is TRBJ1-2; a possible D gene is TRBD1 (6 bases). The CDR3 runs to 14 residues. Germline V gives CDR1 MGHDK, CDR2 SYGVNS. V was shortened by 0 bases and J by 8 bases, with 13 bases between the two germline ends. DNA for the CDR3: TGTGCCAGCAGTGAATATAAACAGGGTGGCGGCTACACCTTC. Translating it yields CASSEYKQGGGYTF.

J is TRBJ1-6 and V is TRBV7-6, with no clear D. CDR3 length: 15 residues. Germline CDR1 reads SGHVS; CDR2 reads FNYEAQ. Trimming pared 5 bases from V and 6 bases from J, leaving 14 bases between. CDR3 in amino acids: CASSQRTGSNSPLHF. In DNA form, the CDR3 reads TGTGCCAGCAGCCAGCGGACGGGGTCTAATTCACCCCTCCACTTT.

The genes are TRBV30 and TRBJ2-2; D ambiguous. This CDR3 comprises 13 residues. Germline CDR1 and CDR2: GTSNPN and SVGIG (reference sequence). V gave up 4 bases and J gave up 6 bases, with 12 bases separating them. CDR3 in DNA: TGTGCCTGGACCGGGCCCCGGTCCGGGGAGCTGTTTTTT. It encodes CAWTGPRSGELFF.

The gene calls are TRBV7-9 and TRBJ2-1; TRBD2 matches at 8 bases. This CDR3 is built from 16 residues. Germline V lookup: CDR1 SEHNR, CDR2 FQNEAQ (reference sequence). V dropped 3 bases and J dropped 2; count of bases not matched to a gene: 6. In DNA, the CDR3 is TGTGCCAGCAGCTTTCGACTAGCGTCCCCCTACAATGAGCAGTTCTTC. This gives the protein CASSFRLASPYNEQFF.

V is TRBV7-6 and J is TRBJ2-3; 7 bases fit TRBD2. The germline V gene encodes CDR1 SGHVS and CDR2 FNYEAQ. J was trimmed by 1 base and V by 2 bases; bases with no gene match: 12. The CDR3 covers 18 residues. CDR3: CASSLKSVAGAGTDTQYF. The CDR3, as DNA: TGTGCCAGCAGCTTAAAGAGCGTAGCGGGTGCGGGCACAGATACGCAGTATTTT.

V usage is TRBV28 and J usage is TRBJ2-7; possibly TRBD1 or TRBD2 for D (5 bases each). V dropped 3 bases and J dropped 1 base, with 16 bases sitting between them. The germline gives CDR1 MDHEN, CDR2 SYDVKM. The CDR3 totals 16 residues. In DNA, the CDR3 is TGTGCCAGCAGTTTCAACCGGGACGCCCTTTCCTACGAGCAGTACTTC. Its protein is CASSFNRDALSYEQYF.

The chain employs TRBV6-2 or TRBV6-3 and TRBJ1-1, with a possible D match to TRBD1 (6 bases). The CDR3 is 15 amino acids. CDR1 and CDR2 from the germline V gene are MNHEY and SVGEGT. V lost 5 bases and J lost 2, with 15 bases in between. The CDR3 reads CASSPLQGINTEAFF. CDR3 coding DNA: TGTGCCAGCAGTCCCCTACAGGGAATAAACACTGAAGCTTTCTTT.

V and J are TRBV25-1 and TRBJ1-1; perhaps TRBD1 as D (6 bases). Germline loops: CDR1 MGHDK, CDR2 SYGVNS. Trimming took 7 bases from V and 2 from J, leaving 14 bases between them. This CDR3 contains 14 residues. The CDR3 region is CASNVGGRNTEAFF. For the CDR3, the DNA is TGTGCCAGCAATGTGGGGGGGCGCAACACTGAAGCTTTCTTT.

The CDR3 region is CASSFTGGTEAFF. The CDR3 bases are TGTGCCAGCAGCTTTACAGGGGGGACTGAAGCTTTCTTT. The rearrangement uses TRBV7-8 and TRBJ1-1; the match to TRBD1 covers 8 bases. CDR1 and CDR2 from the germline V gene are SGHVS and FQNEAQ. The CDR3 covers 13 residues. Germline trimming cut 3 bases from V and 5 bases from J; bases unmatched to any gene: 2.

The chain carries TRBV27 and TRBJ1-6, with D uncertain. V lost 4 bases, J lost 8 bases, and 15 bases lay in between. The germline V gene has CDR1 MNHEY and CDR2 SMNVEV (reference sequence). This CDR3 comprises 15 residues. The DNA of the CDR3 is TGTGCCAGCAGTTCGCGGGATGCGACCCATTCACCCCTCCACTTT. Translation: CASSSRDATHSPLHF.

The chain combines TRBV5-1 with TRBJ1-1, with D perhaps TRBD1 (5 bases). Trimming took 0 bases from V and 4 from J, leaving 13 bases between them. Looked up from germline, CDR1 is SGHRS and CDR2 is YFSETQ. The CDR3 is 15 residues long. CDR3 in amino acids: CASSLEGVVRTEAFF. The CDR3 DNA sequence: TGCGCCAGCAGCTTGGAAGGGGTAGTACGCACTGAAGCTTTCTTT.

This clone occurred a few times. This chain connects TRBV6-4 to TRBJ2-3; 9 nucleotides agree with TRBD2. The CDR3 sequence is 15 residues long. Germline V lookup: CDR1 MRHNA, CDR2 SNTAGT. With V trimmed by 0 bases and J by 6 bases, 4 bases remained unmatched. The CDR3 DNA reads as TGTGCCAGCAGTGACTCGGCGGGAGGGCCTGATACGCAGTATTTT. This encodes CASSDSAGGPDTQYF.

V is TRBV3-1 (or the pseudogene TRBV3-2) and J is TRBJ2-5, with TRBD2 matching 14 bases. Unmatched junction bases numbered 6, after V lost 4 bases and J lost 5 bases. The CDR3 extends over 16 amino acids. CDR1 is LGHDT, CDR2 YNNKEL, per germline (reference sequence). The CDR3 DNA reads TGTGCCAGCAGCCTGGGACTAGCGGGAGAGGGGGAGACCCAGTACTTC. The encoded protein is CASSLGLAGEGETQYF.

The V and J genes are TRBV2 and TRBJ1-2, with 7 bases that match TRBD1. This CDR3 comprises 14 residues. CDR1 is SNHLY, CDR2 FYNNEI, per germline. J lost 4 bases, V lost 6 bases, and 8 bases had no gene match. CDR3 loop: CASRGAKGAYGYTF. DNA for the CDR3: TGTGCCAGCAGGGGAGCCAAGGGGGCCTATGGCTACACCTTC.